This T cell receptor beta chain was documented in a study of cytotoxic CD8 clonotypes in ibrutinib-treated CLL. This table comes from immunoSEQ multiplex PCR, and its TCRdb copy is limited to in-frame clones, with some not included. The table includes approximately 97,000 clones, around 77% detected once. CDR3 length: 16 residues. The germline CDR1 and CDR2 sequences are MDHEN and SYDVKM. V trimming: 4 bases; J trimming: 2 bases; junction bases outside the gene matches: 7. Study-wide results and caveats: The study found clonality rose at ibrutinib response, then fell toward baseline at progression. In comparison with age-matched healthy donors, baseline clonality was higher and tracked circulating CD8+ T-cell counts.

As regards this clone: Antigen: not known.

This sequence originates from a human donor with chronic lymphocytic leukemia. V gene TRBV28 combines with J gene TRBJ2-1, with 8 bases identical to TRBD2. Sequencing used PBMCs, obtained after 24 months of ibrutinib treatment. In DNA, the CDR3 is TGTGCCAGCAGTTCGACCGGGACTAGAGCCTACAATGAGCAGTTCTTC. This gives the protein CASSSTGTRAYNEQFF.